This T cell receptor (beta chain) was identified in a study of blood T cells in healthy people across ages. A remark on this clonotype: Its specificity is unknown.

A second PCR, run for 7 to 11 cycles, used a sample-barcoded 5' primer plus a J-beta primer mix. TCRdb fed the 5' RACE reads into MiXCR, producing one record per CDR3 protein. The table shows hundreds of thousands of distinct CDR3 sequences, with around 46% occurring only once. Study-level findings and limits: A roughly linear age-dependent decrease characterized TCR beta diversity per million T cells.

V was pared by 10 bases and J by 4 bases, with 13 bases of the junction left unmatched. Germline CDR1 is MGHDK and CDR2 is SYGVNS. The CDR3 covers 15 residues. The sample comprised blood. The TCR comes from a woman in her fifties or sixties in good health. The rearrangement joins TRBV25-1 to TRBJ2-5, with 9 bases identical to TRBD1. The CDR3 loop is CAKSRTGEIGETQYF. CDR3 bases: TGTGCCAAGTCAAGGACAGGGGAAATTGGAGAGACCCAGTACTTC.